This T cell receptor (beta chain) was retrieved from a study of blood T cell repertoires in COVID-19. At the level of the study: Donors in the United States, Italy and Spain gave samples during acute or convalescent COVID-19. T cells, B-cell-depleted T cells, or PBMCs provided the cDNA or gDNA that served as material.

CDR1 and CDR2 (germline): LNHDA, SQIVND (reference sequence). The V end lost 1 base, the J end lost 1 base, and 10 bases lay between the germline ends. This CDR3 has 15 residues. Original processing notes: Researchers report that nucleated cell counts were estimated from reference gene primer amplification. Repertoires were generated with immunoSEQ multiplex PCR, while TCRdb's copy carries only in-frame clones and drops some. That table is the source of V, J and clone size, and D and trimming were worked out from the DNA. The data contain roughly 150,000 clones, approximately 87% of them singletons. The TCR originated in a woman aged 70-85 years with COVID-19, enrolled during active disease. The sample comprised peripheral blood. The rearrangement links TRBV19 to TRBJ2-5, with TRBD1 as a possible D gene (6 bases). The CDR3 nucleotides read TGTGCCAGTAGTATAGGGGGGACAACCCAAGAGACCCAGTACTTC. Translating gives CASSIGGTTQETQYF.